These 24 T cell receptor beta chains came from one sample sequenced in a study of blood T cell repertoires in COVID-19. Sequencing was performed with immunoSEQ multiplex PCR; in TCRdb, only in-frame clones are kept and a portion is missing. Of about 300,000 clones listed, under 90% are singletons. Sequenced: PBMCs or T cells enriched from blood (not recorded which). The receptors originated from a woman under 30 who had recovered from COVID-19.

The rearrangement joins TRBV18 to TRBJ1-2; D gene unclear. This CDR3 region has 15 residues. Trimming removed 3 bases at V and 6 bases at J, with 17 bases between. Germline V gene lookup returns CDR1 KGHSH and CDR2 LQKENI. In DNA, the CDR3 is TGTGCCAGCTCACCGGTGTTGGGTCGAGGGAATGGCTACACCTTC. The encoded protein is CASSPVLGRGNGYTF.

The chain uses TRBV7-9 and TRBJ1-1, with TRBD1 identical over 10 bases. J gave up 5 bases and V 4 bases, and 7 bases lay outside the gene matches. Per germline, CDR1 SEHNR and CDR2 FQNEAQ (reference sequence). The CDR3 is made up of 15 amino acids. CDR3 protein: CASSWDRGLRTEAFF. The CDR3 bases are TGTGCCAGCAGCTGGGACAGGGGCCTTCGGACTGAAGCTTTCTTT.

This clone was seen once. The J gene is TRBJ2-7, the V gene TRBV27; 7 bases align to TRBD2. CDR3 size: 13 residues. Germline CDR1 and CDR2: MNHEY and SMNVEV (reference sequence). V lost 8 bases and J lost 3; bases outside the gene matches: 7. In DNA, the CDR3 is TGTGCCAGCGGGAATAGCGGGCACTACGAGCAGTACTTC. This sequence encodes CASGNSGHYEQYF.

This clone was recorded once. The J gene is TRBJ1-1, the V gene TRBV7-9, with D unclear. This CDR3 has 12 residues. Per the germline V gene, CDR1 is SEHNR and CDR2 is FQNEAQ (reference sequence). Deletions cut 4 bases from V and 5 bases from J, with 8 bases between. The DNA of the CDR3 is TGTGCCAGCAGCTATAGAGTGACTGAAGCTTTCTTT. It is translated as CASSYRVTEAFF.

This chain uses TRBV29-1 with TRBJ1-2; possibly TRBD1 for D (5 bases). Trimming removed 6 bases from V and 6 bases from J, with 20 bases in between. CDR1 and CDR2 from the germline V gene are SQVTM and ANQGSEA. The CDR3 sequence is 14 residues long. CDR3 sequence (DNA): TGCAGCGTGGGGACTGGTTCGGATAAGGATGGCTACACCTTC. Encoded protein: CSVGTGSDKDGYTF.

The chain employs TRBV4-1 and TRBJ2-7; 10 nucleotides match TRBD1. The germline V gene encodes CDR1 MGHRA and CDR2 YSYEKL. Trimming removed 3 bases from V and 3 bases from J; junction bases left unmatched: 11. This CDR3 has 17 amino acids. This CDR3 reads CASSQTFPGQGYYEQYF. CDR3 nucleotides: TGCGCCAGCAGCCAGACTTTTCCGGGACAGGGGTACTACGAGCAGTACTTC.

The rearrangement uses TRBV5-4 and TRBJ1-1, with D possibly TRBD1 on 5 matching bases. CDR1 and CDR2 (germline): SGHNT, YYREEE (reference sequence). This CDR3 region has 16 residues. The V and J ends lost 4 bases and 2 bases respectively, with 18 bases between them. CDR3 sequence (DNA): TGTGCCAGCAGCCCCGCTGAAATGGGGCCAAACACTGAAGCTTTCTTT. This translates into CASSPAEMGPNTEAFF.

The chain uses TRBV5-1 and TRBJ2-5; possible D gene TRBD2, 5 bases. The germline CDR1 and CDR2 sequences are SGHRS and YFSETQ. The CDR3 consists of 15 residues. V lost 3 bases and J lost 1, with 13 bases in between. The CDR3 region has the DNA TGCGCCAGCAGCTGGCAAGAAGCGGTCCAAGAGACCCAGTACTTC. Translating gives CASSWQEAVQETQYF.

J is TRBJ2-2 and V is TRBV4-2, with D perhaps matching TRBD2 (6 bases). Germline V gene data show CDR1 as LGHNA and CDR2 as YNFKEQ. CDR3 length equals 18 residues. V lost 0 bases to trimming and J lost 4 bases, with 18 bases between them. CDR3 residues: CASSQEIMGGLLTGELFF. CDR3 bases: TGTGCCAGCAGCCAAGAAATTATGGGAGGACTCCTCACCGGGGAGCTGTTTTTT.

The chain links TRBV4-2 to TRBJ2-1, with D unresolved. Germline CDR1 and CDR2: LGHNA and YNFKEQ. The CDR3 spans 14 residues. The V end was cut by 4 bases, the J end by 8 bases, with 15 bases between. The CDR3 sequence: CASSPIESSHEQFF. The CDR3 coding sequence is TGTGCCAGCAGCCCGATCGAGAGTAGCCATGAGCAGTTCTTC.

The chain links TRBV28 to TRBJ2-4, with TRBD2 matching 7 bases. V lost 6 bases, J lost 5 bases, and 10 bases stayed unmatched. Germline CDR1 and CDR2: MDHEN and SYDVKM. CDR3 length equals 15 residues. Here the CDR3 reads CASREGPGRENIQYF. CDR3 DNA: TGTGCCAGCAGAGAGGGACCAGGGAGGGAAAACATTCAGTACTTC.

The V and J genes are TRBV3-1 (or the pseudogene TRBV3-2) and TRBJ2-5, with a weak D call TRBD2 (5 bases). With 5 bases removed from V and 4 bases from J, the gap between germline ends came to 8 bases. The CDR3 contains 12 residues. Germline CDR1 LGHDT, CDR2 YNNKEL (reference sequence). CDR3: CASSSGIETQYF. CDR3 DNA sequence: TGTGCCAGCAGCTCGGGGATAGAGACCCAGTACTTC.

The table lists this clone with a count of one. The V call is TRBV30, the J call TRBJ1-1; the D gene is possibly TRBD1 (6 bases). Germline V gene lookup returns CDR1 GTSNPN and CDR2 SVGIG (reference sequence). This CDR3 has 14 residues. V lost 2 bases, J lost 2 bases, and 12 bases lay in between. The CDR3 region is CAWSKQGINTEAFF. For the CDR3, the DNA is TGTGCCTGGAGTAAGCAGGGGATTAACACTGAAGCTTTCTTT.

The chain is built from TRBV4-1 and TRBJ1-3; 11 bases align to TRBD1. The CDR3 extends over 16 amino acids. The V gene's germline CDR1 is MGHRA and CDR2 YSYEKL. V was clipped by 4 bases and J by 4 bases; unmatched bases: 6. The CDR3 bases are TGCGCCAGCAGCCTCCTGGGGACAGGGGGGGGAAACACCATATATTTT. Protein: CASSLLGTGGGNTIYF.

J is TRBJ1-2 and V is TRBV7-9; TRBD1 is a possible D gene (6 bases). The germline CDR1 and CDR2 sequences are SEHNR and FQNEAQ (reference sequence). The CDR3 has 13 residues. Between the trimmed V and J ends, which lost 1 base and 8 bases, there was a span of 11 bases. The CDR3 bases are TGTGCCAGCAGCTTAGGGGCAGGGGCCGGCTACACCTTC. Protein: CASSLGAGAGYTF.

The J gene is TRBJ1-5, the V gene TRBV15; D is unresolved. V was pared by 0 bases and J by 4 bases, with 7 bases between. The germline gives CDR1 LNHNV, CDR2 YYDKDF (reference sequence). This CDR3 region has 14 residues. CDR3 sequence (DNA): TGTGCCACCAGCAGAGATCCAGAAAATCAGCCCCAGCATTTT. Its protein product is CATSRDPENQPQHF. The entire variable domain, with the rest obtained from reference TRBV15 and TRBJ1-5, is as follows: DAMVIQNPRYQVTQFGKPVTLSCSQTLNHNVMYWYQQKSSQAPKLLFHYYDKDFNNEADTPDNFQSRRPNTSFCFLDIRSPGLGDTAMYLCATSRDPENQPQHFGDGTRLSIL.

The genes are TRBV7-9 and TRBJ2-3; D not certain. This CDR3 is built from 15 residues. Germline V gives CDR1 SEHNR, CDR2 FQNEAQ (reference sequence). Trimming cost V 5 bases and J 2 bases, with 14 bases left between them. Here the CDR3 DNA reads TGTGCCAGCAGCCCCCTCGGCGGTTCCACAGATACGCAGTATTTT. Protein sequence: CASSPLGGSTDTQYF.

The V and J genes are TRBV29-1 and TRBJ1-1; D may be TRBD1 (5 bases). Germline V CDR1 and CDR2: SQVTM, ANQGSEA. The CDR3 is made up of 14 amino acids. V lost 3 bases and J 4 bases, leaving 15 bases between the germline ends. The CDR3 protein is CSVEAAGRGTEAFF. Written as DNA, the CDR3 is TGCAGCGTTGAGGCCGCAGGTAGGGGCACTGAAGCTTTCTTT.

This clone was detected only once. The V call is TRBV27, the J call TRBJ2-5; 7 nucleotides agree with TRBD1. CDR1 and CDR2 (germline): MNHEY, SMNVEV (reference sequence). J was trimmed by 5 bases and V by 2 bases; bases with no gene match: 8. The CDR3 has 15 residues. The DNA of the CDR3 is TGTGCCAGCAGTTTAGTACAGGGGTTGGGGGAGACCCAGTACTTC. It yields the protein CASSLVQGLGETQYF.

Details on this clone: In the same sample, other DNA sequences code for this CDR3. The chain links TRBV9 to TRBJ1-2; D is perhaps TRBD1 (6 bases). Looked up from germline, CDR1 is SGDLS and CDR2 is YYNGEE. With 0 bases removed from V and 4 bases from J, the gap between germline ends came to 7 bases. This CDR3 is built from 13 residues. The CDR3 DNA follows: TGTGCCAGCAGCGTAGAGACAGGCTATGGCTACACCTTC. Its protein is CASSVETGYGYTF. The full variable domain, completed using reference TRBV9 and TRBJ1-2, is DSGVTQTPKHLITATGQRVTLRCSPRSGDLSVYWYQQSLDQGLQFLIQYYNGEERAKGNILERFSAQQFPDLHSELNLSSLELGDSALYFCASSVETGYGYTFGSGTRLTVV.

This clone was found once. This chain links TRBV18 with TRBJ2-1; 7 bases agree with TRBD2. The V and J ends lost 0 bases and 3 bases, in that order; junction bases with no gene match: 5. Germline V gene sequence: CDR1 KGHSH, CDR2 LQKENI. This CDR3 spans 16 amino acids. The CDR3 DNA reads as TGTGCCAGCTCACCACCTTCGGCGGGGGTCTACAATGAGCAGTTCTTC. Translation: CASSPPSAGVYNEQFF.

The gene calls are TRBV7-2 and TRBJ1-6; the D is unclear. Trimming removed 4 bases from V and 0 bases from J, with 7 bases in between. Germline CDR1 SGHTA, CDR2 FQGNSA. CDR3 size: 15 residues. Here the CDR3 reads CASSSGGSYNSPLHF. Written as DNA, the CDR3 is TGTGCCAGCAGCTCGGGTGGCTCCTATAATTCACCCCTCCACTTT.

The chain links TRBV2 to TRBJ2-7; perhaps TRBD2 as D (5 bases). The CDR3 extends over 14 amino acids. Germline CDR1 is SNHLY and CDR2 is FYNNEI. With 0 bases removed from V and 0 bases from J, the gap between germline ends came to 6 bases. CDR3 nucleotide sequence: TGTGCCAGCAGTGAAGCGGGGAGCTCCTACGAGCAGTACTTC. As protein: CASSEAGSSYEQYF.

In regard to this clone: This sample includes further DNA sequences coding for the same CDR3. The rearrangement uses TRBV6-5 and TRBJ1-2; D is unresolved. Trimming left V 2 bases short and J 5 bases short, with 6 bases between. The CDR3 covers 12 residues. In germline, CDR1 is MNHEY, CDR2 SVGAGI. CDR3: CASSYAGYGYTF. Here the CDR3 DNA reads TGTGCCAGCAGTTACGCCGGGTATGGCTACACCTTC.